The clone carrying this TCR beta chain is labeled medium-sized. This specimen belongs to a study of CD4+ T cells in melanoma. Trimming pared 5 bases from V and 0 bases from J, leaving 8 bases between. Germline CDR1 reads SEHNR; CDR2 reads FQNEAQ (reference sequence). The CDR3 loop spans 14 amino acids. The repertoire was sequenced with immunoSEQ multiplex PCR; TCRdb's copy has only in-frame clones and lacks some. Here the sample spans 3,700 or so clones, approximately 66% being singletons. The sample was cells from a culture (not recorded whether cultured in vitro). V and J are TRBV7-9 and TRBJ2-4; the D gene is possibly TRBD2 (6 bases). The clonotype comes from a human donor with melanoma. The CDR3 region is CASSQGLAKNIQYF. Here the CDR3 DNA reads TGTGCCAGCAGCCAGGGACTAGCCAAAAACATTCAGTACTTC.